Listed below are T cell receptor beta chains from one sample, sequenced in a study of cytomegalovirus exposure and HLA in healthy donors. Assay used: immunoSEQ multiplex PCR; TCRdb lists only in-frame clones, some missing. The sample yields some 150,000 clones, about four fifths seen once. Sequenced: PBMCs. These TCRs come from a man aged 25-45 years in good health and CMV-seronegative. Each CDR3 is given with its conserved first and last residue. D genes are given only for firm matches. A row's size may be missing; if present it is once, few, many or a size class.

TRBV6-5,14,few,TRBD2,TRBJ2-1,CASRVTSAPTEQFF
TRBV5-1,14,.,TRBD2,TRBJ2-5,CASSLVGGTETQYF
TRBV7-6,15,.,TRBD1,TRBJ2-7,CASSQVGQGSYEQYF
TRBV5-1,12,few,.,TRBJ2-7,CASSEGLLGQYF
TRBV29-1,16,.,TRBD1,TRBJ2-6,CSPRDREDSGANVLTF
TRBV7-8,17,.,.,TRBJ1-5,CASTGTSGFYSNQPQHF
TRBV15,15,.,.,TRBJ1-5,CATSRDTGIQQPQHF
TRBV5-5,14,.,TRBD1,TRBJ1-5,CASSFGGGRQPQHF
TRBV6-5,15,.,.,TRBJ2-2,CASKRERTNTGELFF
TRBV28,11,once,.,TRBJ1-5,CASSTNQPQHF
TRBV5-1,16,.,.,TRBJ2-6,CASSFKNTSGANVLTF
TRBV5-4,15,.,TRBD2,TRBJ2-7,CASSLLAGPAGEQYF
TRBV7-9,16,.,TRBD1,TRBJ2-1,CASSLVGTGTYNEQFF
TRBV6-5,14,.,TRBD2,TRBJ2-2,CASRSGRVIGELFF
TRBV5-1,16,.,TRBD2,TRBJ2-1,CASSFSRGSSYNEQFF
TRBV6-5,15,few,.,TRBJ2-2,CASNTGTLNTGELFF
TRBV6-5,11,.,.,TRBJ2-2,CASSFVGELFF
TRBV30,14,.,TRBD1,TRBJ2-3,CAWGGQVRTDTQYF
TRBV28,13,.,TRBD1,TRBJ1-1,CASPGRGTTEAFF
TRBV11-1,15,.,TRBD1,TRBJ2-5,CASSLQGALLETQYF
TRBV27,15,.,.,TRBJ2-1,CASSLSGRGRVVQFF
TRBV11-2,16,.,.,TRBJ2-3,CASSLAWGRDTDTQYF
TRBV18,12,.,.,TRBJ2-7,CASRDSEGEQYF
TRBV6-5,14,few,.,TRBJ1-5,CASSLWRGNQPQHF
TRBV2,15,once,.,.,CAGREGQGPRGEQYF
TRBV2,16,.,TRBD1,TRBJ1-6,CASSVLGTGSNSPLHF
TRBV9,16,.,TRBD2,TRBJ2-1,CASSVEGLAGYNEQFF
TRBV7-9,15,.,.,TRBJ2-7,CSSSFFQGGSYEQYF
TRBV5-1,17,.,.,TRBJ1-1,CASSLLGNHRADTEAFF
TRBV28,12,.,TRBD1,TRBJ1-2,CAILDRGRGYTF
TRBV5-4,15,.,TRBD1,TRBJ2-5,CASSIPTGDQETQYF
TRBV5-4,14,.,.,TRBJ2-7,CASSPGLRRDEQYF
TRBV27,17,.,.,TRBJ1-2,CASSLFSPSTLNYGYTF
TRBV7-9,13,.,.,TRBJ2-7,CASSLGGHYEQYF
TRBV7-2,15,.,TRBD1,TRBJ2-2,CASSSWTGSTGELFF
TRBV7-8,16,.,TRBD1,TRBJ2-1,CASSPRRTGGKDEQFF
TRBV6-6,11,.,.,TRBJ2-7,CASSYAGEQYF
TRBV6-1,10,few,.,TRBJ1-3,CASLRNTIYF
TRBV4-2,17,.,TRBD2,TRBJ2-3,CASSQDPTSRGLDTQYF
TRBV7-9,15,.,TRBD1,TRBJ1-2,CASSTGGTGIYGYTF
TRBV28,14,.,.,TRBJ2-1,CAALQGGSYNEQFF
TRBV12-5,14,.,.,TRBJ1-6,CASGLGQEVTPLHF
TRBV10-3,12,.,TRBD1,TRBJ2-3,CAISADRAAQYF
TRBV11-2,15,once,.,TRBJ2-7,CASSLGGQRSGEQYF
TRBV7-8,13,.,.,TRBJ1-1,CASSRVVNTEAFF
TRBV19,13,.,TRBD1,TRBJ2-2,CASSMGRGRELFF
TRBV27,15,.,TRBD1,TRBJ1-1,CASSSSWDRNTEAFF
TRBV2,14,.,TRBD1,TRBJ1-1,CASSPQRQGRRAFF
TRBV7-6,19,.,TRBD2,TRBJ2-3,CASSWGASGGIPSTDTQYF
TRBV27,14,.,.,TRBJ2-3,CASSPRTSTDTQYF
TRBV30,14,.,TRBD2,TRBJ2-7,CAWNEGRDAYEQYF
TRBV11-2,15,.,.,TRBJ2-5,CASSLNSGSQETQYF
TRBV30,12,.,.,TRBJ2-7,CAWSPRSYEQYF
TRBV30,15,.,.,TRBJ1-6,CACSYRSSYNSPLHF
TRBV28,20,once,TRBD1,TRBJ1-5,CASSYSGTVFLLMRDQPQHF
TRBV13,15,.,TRBD1,TRBJ2-7,CASSPTGHWSYEQYF
TRBV7-9,15,.,.,TRBJ1-5,CASSSFPGSNQPQHF
TRBV19,14,.,.,TRBJ2-2,CASSIGRSSGELFF